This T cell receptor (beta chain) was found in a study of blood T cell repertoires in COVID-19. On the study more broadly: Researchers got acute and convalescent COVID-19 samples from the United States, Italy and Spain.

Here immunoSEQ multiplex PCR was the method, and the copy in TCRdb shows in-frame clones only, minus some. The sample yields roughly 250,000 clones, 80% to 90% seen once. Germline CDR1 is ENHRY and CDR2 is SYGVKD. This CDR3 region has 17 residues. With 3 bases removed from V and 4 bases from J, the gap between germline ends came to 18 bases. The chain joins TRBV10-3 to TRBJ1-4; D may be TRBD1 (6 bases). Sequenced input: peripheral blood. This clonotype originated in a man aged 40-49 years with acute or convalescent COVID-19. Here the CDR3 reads CAISDQAPGQNNEKLFF. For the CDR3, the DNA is TGTGCCATCAGTGACCAAGCCCCGGGACAAAATAATGAAAAACTGTTTTTT.